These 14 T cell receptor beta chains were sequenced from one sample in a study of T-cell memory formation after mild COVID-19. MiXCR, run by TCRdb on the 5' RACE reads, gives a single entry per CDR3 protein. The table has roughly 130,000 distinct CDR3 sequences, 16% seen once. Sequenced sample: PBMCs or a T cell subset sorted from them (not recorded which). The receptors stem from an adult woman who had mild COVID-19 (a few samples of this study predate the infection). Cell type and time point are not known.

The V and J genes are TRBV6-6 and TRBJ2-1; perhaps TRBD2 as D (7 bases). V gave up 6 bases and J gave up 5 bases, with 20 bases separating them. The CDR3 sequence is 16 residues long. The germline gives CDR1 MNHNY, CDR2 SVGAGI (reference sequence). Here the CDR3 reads CASSPRRGGYDNEQFF. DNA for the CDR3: TGTGCCAGCAGCCCCAGGAGGGGGGGGTACGACAATGAGCAGTTCTTC.

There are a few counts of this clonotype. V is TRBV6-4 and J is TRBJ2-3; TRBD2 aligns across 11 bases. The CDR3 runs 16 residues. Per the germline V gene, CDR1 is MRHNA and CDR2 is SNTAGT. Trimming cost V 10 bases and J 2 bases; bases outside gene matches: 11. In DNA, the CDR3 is TGTGCCAAGCCCTTAGCGGGGGGGCTTGTCACAGATACGCAGTATTTT. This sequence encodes CAKPLAGGLVTDTQYF.

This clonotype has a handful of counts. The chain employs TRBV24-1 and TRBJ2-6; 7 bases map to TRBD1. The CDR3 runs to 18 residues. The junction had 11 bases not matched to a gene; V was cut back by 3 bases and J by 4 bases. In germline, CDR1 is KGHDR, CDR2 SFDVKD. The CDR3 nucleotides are TGTGCCACCAGTGATCCTAGACAGGGTGCCGGAGGGGCCAACGTCCTGACTTTC. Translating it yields CATSDPRQGAGGANVLTF.

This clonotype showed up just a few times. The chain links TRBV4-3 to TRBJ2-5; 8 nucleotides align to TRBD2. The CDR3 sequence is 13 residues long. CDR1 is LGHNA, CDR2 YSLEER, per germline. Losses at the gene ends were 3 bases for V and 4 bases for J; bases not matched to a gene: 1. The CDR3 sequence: CASSHLAGETQYF. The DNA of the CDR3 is TGCGCCAGCAGCCACCTAGCGGGAGAGACCCAGTACTTC.

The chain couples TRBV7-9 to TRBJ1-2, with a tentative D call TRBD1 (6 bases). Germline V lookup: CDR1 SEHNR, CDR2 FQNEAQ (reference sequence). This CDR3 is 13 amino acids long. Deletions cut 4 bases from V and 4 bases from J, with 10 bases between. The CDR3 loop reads CASSYKQGYGYTF. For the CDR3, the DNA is TGTGCCAGCAGCTATAAACAGGGCTATGGCTACACCTTC. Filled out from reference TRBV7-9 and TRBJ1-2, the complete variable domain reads DTGVSQNPRHKITKRGQNVTFRCDPISEHNRLYWYRQTLGQGPEFLTYFQNEAQLEKSRLLSDRFSAERPKGSFSTLEIQRTEQGDSAMYLCASSYKQGYGYTFGSGTRLTVV.

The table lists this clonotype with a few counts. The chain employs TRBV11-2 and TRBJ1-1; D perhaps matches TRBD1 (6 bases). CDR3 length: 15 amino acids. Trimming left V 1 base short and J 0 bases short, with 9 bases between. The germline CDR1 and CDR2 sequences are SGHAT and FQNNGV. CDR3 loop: CASSLVQGMNTEAFF. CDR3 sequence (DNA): TGTGCCAGCAGCTTAGTGCAGGGGATGAACACTGAAGCTTTCTTT.

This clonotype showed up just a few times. CDR3 residues: CATSDLRLADTQYF. The CDR3 DNA is TGTGCCACCAGTGACCTCCGCTTGGCAGATACGCAGTATTTT. The chain uses TRBV24-1 and TRBJ2-3; no reliable D call. V lost 4 bases to trimming and J lost 4 bases, with 11 bases between them. The CDR3 contains 14 residues. Germline V lookup: CDR1 KGHDR, CDR2 SFDVKD.

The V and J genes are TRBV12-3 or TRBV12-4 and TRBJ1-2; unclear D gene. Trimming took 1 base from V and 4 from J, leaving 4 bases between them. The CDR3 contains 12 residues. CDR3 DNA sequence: TGTGCCAGCAGTTTAGTTGGCTATGGCTACACCTTC. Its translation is CASSLVGYGYTF.

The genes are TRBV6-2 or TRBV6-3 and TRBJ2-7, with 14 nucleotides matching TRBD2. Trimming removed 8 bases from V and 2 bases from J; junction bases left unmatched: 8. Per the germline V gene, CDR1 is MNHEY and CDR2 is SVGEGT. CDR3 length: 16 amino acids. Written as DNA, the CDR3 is TGTGCCAGCCGCGGACTAGCGGGGGGCTCCCCCTACGAGCAGTACTTC. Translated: CASRGLAGGSPYEQYF.

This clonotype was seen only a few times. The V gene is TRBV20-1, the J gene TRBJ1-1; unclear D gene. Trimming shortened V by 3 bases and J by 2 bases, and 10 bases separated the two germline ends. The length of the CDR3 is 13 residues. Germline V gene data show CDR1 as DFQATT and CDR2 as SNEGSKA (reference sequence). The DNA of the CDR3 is TGCAGTGCTAGCGGTACACTAAACACTGAAGCTTTCTTT. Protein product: CSASGTLNTEAFF.

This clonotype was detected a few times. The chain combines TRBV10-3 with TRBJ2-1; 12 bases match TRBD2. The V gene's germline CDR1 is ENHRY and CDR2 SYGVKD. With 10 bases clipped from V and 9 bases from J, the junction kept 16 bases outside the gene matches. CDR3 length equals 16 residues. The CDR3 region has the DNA TGTGCCACCGCGGGACGTCTAGCGGGAGGGAGTAGTGAGCAGTTCTTC. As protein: CATAGRLAGGSSEQFF.

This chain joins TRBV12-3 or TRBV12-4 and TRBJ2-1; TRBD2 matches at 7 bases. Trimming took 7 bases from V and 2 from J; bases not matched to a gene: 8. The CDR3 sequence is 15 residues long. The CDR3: CASTIGREAYNEQFF. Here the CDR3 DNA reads TGTGCCAGCACCATTGGGAGGGAGGCCTACAATGAGCAGTTCTTC.

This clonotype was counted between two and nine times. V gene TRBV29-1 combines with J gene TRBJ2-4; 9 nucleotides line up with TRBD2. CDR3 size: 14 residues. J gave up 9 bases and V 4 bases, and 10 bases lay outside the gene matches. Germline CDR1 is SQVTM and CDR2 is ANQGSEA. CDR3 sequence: CSVVLAGFISIQYF. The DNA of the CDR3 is TGCAGCGTTGTCCTAGCGGGATTCATTTCCATTCAGTACTTC.

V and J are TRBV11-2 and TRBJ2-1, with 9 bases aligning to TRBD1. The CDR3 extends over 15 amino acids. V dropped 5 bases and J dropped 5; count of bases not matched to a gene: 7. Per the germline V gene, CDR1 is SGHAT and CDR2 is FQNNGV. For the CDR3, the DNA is TGTGCCAGCAGCGCCTTTGGGACAGGGAACAATGAGCAGTTCTTC. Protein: CASSAFGTGNNEQFF.